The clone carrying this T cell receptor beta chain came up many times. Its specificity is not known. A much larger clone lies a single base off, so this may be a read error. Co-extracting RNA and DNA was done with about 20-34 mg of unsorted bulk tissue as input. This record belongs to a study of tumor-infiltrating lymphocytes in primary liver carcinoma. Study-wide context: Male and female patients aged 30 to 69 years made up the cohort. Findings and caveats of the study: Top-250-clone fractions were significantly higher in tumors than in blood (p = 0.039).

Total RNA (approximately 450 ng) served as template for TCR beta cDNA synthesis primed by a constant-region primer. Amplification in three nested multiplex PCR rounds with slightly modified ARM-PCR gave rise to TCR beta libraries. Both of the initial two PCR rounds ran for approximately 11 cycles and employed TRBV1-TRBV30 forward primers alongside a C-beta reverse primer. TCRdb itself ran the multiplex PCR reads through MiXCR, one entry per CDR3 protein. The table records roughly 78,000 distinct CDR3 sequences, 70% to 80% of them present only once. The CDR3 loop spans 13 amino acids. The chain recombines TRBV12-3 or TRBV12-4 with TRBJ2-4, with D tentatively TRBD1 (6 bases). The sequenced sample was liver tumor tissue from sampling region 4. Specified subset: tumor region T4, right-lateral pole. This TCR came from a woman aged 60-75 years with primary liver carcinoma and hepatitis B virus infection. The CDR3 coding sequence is TGTGCCAGCAGCTTTGAGGACAGAAACGTTCAGTACTTC. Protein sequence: CASSFEDRNVQYF.